This TCR beta chain derives from a study of blood T cell repertoires in COVID-19. Across the study: There were acute and convalescent COVID-19 samples, and they came from the United States, Italy and Spain. In each case, the material was cDNA or gDNA derived from T cells, B-cell-depleted T cells, or PBMCs.

Clinical history reported by participants formed the basis on which cohorts were assigned. Two consecutive negative NP/OP PCR tests, clearance, or resolved symptoms defined Cohort 3 recovery. Only in-frame clones appear in the TCRdb table, and some are missing; sequencing was by immunoSEQ multiplex PCR. This repertoire shows 200,000 or so clones, about 80% found once; its top ten account for roughly 7%. Trimming removed 0 bases from V and 2 bases from J, with 5 bases in between. Germline V CDR1 and CDR2: MNHNY, SVGAGI (reference sequence). This CDR3 spans 13 amino acids. Sequenced material: PBMCs or T cells enriched from blood (not recorded which). The chain couples TRBV6-6 to TRBJ2-7; the D is unclear. The TCR was taken from a man aged 35 to 55 who had recovered from COVID-19. In DNA form, the CDR3 reads TGTGCCAGCAGTTACTCGAGTACCTACGAGCAGTACTTC. This sequence encodes CASSYSSTYEQYF.